These 24 T cell receptor beta chains were sequenced from one sample in a study of cytomegalovirus exposure and HLA in healthy donors. PCR employed 60 Vbeta and 13 Jbeta primers. Assay used: immunoSEQ multiplex PCR; TCRdb lists only in-frame clones, some missing. The sample consists of about 150,000 clones, approximately 80% of them appearing once. What was sequenced was PBMCs. These receptors all come from a woman aged 50 to 60 in good health and CMV-seropositive.

The chain employs TRBV7-9 and TRBJ2-1; D is unclear. The length of the CDR3 is 14 residues. Germline V gene data show CDR1 as SEHNR and CDR2 as FQNEAQ (reference sequence). V was trimmed by 1 base and J by 6 bases, leaving 10 bases between them. The CDR3: CASSLDGFGNEQFF. CDR3 sequence (DNA): TGTGCCAGCAGCTTAGACGGGTTCGGCAATGAGCAGTTCTTC.

The V call is TRBV5-1, the J call TRBJ1-3; D is ambiguous. In germline, CDR1 is SGHRS, CDR2 YFSETQ. Trimming took off 0 bases at V and 2 bases at J, with 6 bases between the two ends. The CDR3 totals 14 residues. The CDR3 DNA sequence: TGCGCCAGCAGCTTGGGGGGAGCTGGAAACACCATATATTTT. Amino acids: CASSLGGAGNTIYF.

This chain joins TRBV4-2 and TRBJ2-3, with 8 nucleotides matching TRBD2. This CDR3 has 16 residues. J gave up 5 bases and V 0 bases, and 7 bases lay outside the gene matches. Germline assignment: CDR1 LGHNA and CDR2 YNFKEQ. The CDR3 DNA follows: TGTGCCAGCAGCCAAGATTTGGCGGGGGGCAAAGATACGCAGTATTTT. Its translation is CASSQDLAGGKDTQYF.

This chain joins TRBV6-5 and TRBJ2-3; the D is unclear. Trimming removed 2 bases at V and 1 base at J, with 13 bases between. Germline-derived CDR1 and CDR2 are MNHEY and SVGAGI. The CDR3 extends over 16 amino acids. The CDR3 region is CASSYEPELGTDTQYF. The DNA for the CDR3 is TGTGCCAGCAGTTACGAGCCGGAGCTTGGCACAGATACGCAGTATTTT.

This clone showed up just once. Written as DNA, the CDR3 is TGTGCCAGCAGCCCAGAAGGGGGCGGTCAGCCCCAGCATTTT. Protein sequence: CASSPEGGGQPQHF. This chain uses TRBV7-9 with TRBJ1-5; 7 positions agree with TRBD1. Losses at the gene ends were 5 bases for V and 6 bases for J; bases not matched to a gene: 7. This CDR3 spans 14 amino acids. Germline loops: CDR1 SEHNR, CDR2 FQNEAQ (reference sequence).

This chain joins TRBV7-4 and TRBJ1-6, with D maybe TRBD1 (6 bases). Trimming pared 3 bases from V and 4 bases from J, leaving 13 bases between. In germline, CDR1 is SGHVT, CDR2 SQSDAQ. The CDR3 is 16 residues long. DNA of the CDR3: TGTGCCAGCAGCTTTCACAGGGTGAGATATAATTCACCCCTCCACTTT. As protein: CASSFHRVRYNSPLHF.

This clone has a handful of counts. The chain joins TRBV28 to TRBJ2-7; TRBD1 matches 9 bases. Germline lookup yields CDR1 MDHEN and CDR2 SYDVKM. V shed 4 bases, J shed 3 bases, and the junction held 7 bases outside the gene matches. The CDR3 is made up of 15 amino acids. CDR3 in amino acids: CASSSRGTGSYEQYF. The CDR3 DNA reads as TGTGCCAGCAGTTCGCGAGGGACAGGGAGCTACGAGCAGTACTTC.

The J gene is TRBJ1-5, the V gene TRBV7-9; 8 bases are a match to TRBD1. The J segment lost 1 base and the V segment lost 5 bases, leaving 1 base of the junction unmatched. This CDR3 is built from 14 residues. Per germline, CDR1 SEHNR and CDR2 FQNEAQ (reference sequence). CDR3 residues: CASSTGGSNQPQHF. CDR3 bases: TGTGCCAGCAGCACAGGGGGGAGCAATCAGCCCCAGCATTTT.

The rearrangement joins TRBV7-8 to TRBJ2-3; possible D gene TRBD1, 6 bases. Trimming took off 5 bases at V and 4 bases at J, with 13 bases between the two ends. The CDR3 totals 14 residues. Germline assignment: CDR1 SGHVS and CDR2 FQNEAQ. The CDR3 sequence is CASSTRGYSDTQYF. The CDR3 nucleotides read TGTGCCAGCAGCACTAGGGGGTATTCAGATACGCAGTATTTT.

This clone was found once. This sequence joins TRBV7-7 and TRBJ2-7; D possibly corresponds to TRBD2 (6 bases). The V end was cut by 1 base, the J end by 0 bases, with 13 bases between. In germline, CDR1 is SSHAT, CDR2 FNYEAQ (reference sequence). The CDR3 spans 16 residues. The CDR3, as DNA: TGTGCCAGCAGCTTAGAACTAGCCGGTGGCTCCTACGAGCAGTACTTC. Translation gives CASSLELAGGSYEQYF.

This clone showed up just once. The V and J genes are TRBV7-9 and TRBJ2-7; a weak D match, TRBD1 (5 bases). V was clipped by 3 bases and J by 4 bases, with 13 bases between them. CDR3 length: 14 amino acids. The germline gives CDR1 SEHNR, CDR2 FQNEAQ (reference sequence). In nucleotides, the CDR3 is TGTGCCAGCAGCTTCCAGGGTTTAGTATACGAGCAGTACTTC. Translating it yields CASSFQGLVYEQYF.

V gene TRBV19 combines with J gene TRBJ1-2, with D unresolved. Trimming removed 5 bases at V and 8 bases at J, with 18 bases between. CDR1 and CDR2 from the germline V gene are LNHDA and SQIVND (reference sequence). There are 14 residues in the CDR3. This chain's CDR3 is CASSLRDPEQGYTF. DNA of the CDR3: TGTGCCAGTAGTCTCCGGGATCCCGAGCAGGGCTACACCTTC.

This CDR3 is CASSPRRGISPLHF. DNA for the CDR3: TGTGCCAGCAGCCCACGCCGGGGAATCTCCCCCCTCCACTTT. The chain recombines TRBV7-2 with TRBJ1-6; D uncertain. The CDR3 has 14 amino acids. Germline V gene sequence: CDR1 SGHTA, CDR2 FQGNSA. Trimming stripped 5 bases from V and 13 bases from J, with 18 bases between. Full variable domain (missing parts from reference TRBV7-2 and TRBJ1-6): GAGVSQSPSNKVTEKGKDVELRCDPISGHTALYWYRQSLGQGLEFLIYFQGNSAPDKSGLPSDRFSAERTGGSVSTLTIQRTQQEDSAVYLCASSPRRGISPLHFGNGTRLTVT.

This sequence joins TRBV18 and TRBJ2-1; no reliable D call. This CDR3 contains 11 residues. Per the germline V gene, CDR1 is KGHSH and CDR2 is LQKENI. With 6 bases removed from V and 6 bases from J, the gap between germline ends came to 6 bases. CDR3 bases: TGTGCCAGCTCCCTCGTCAATGAGCAGTTCTTC. As protein: CASSLVNEQFF.

The chain links TRBV29-1 to TRBJ1-2, with 7 bases aligning to TRBD1. Germline lookup yields CDR1 SQVTM and CDR2 ANQGSEA. The CDR3 has 12 amino acids. The CDR3 DNA reads TGCGGAGGGGGCCCTACTAACTATGGCTACACCTTC. Protein product: CGGGPTNYGYTF.

The chain employs TRBV13 and TRBJ1-4, with TRBD1 identical over 8 bases. Trimming removed 5 bases from V and 15 bases from J; junction bases left unmatched: 14. Germline-derived CDR1 and CDR2 are PRHDT and FYEKMQ (reference sequence). This CDR3 comprises 14 residues. The CDR3 DNA reads TGTGCCAGCAGCGTCCGGGACCTCAAACAGGGGGTGTTTTTT. This sequence encodes CASSVRDLKQGVFF.

The J gene is TRBJ1-1, the V gene TRBV29-1; 9 bases align to TRBD1. V lost 6 bases, J lost 4 bases, and 0 bases stayed unmatched. Germline CDR1 and CDR2: SQVTM and ANQGSEA. The CDR3 covers 11 residues. CDR3 region: CSVDRGTEAFF. As DNA, the CDR3 is TGCAGCGTGGACAGGGGCACTGAAGCTTTCTTT. Combining the CDR3 with reference TRBV29-1 and TRBJ1-1 gives the whole variable domain SAVISQKPSRDICQRGTSLTIQCQVDSQVTMMFWYRQQPGQSLTLIATANQGSEATYESGFVIDKFPISRPNLTFSTLTVSNMSPEDSSIYLCSVDRGTEAFFGQGTRLTVV.

The chain joins TRBV9 to TRBJ1-2; a possible D gene is TRBD1 (5 bases). CDR1 and CDR2 (germline): SGDLS, YYNGEE. The V gene lost 3 bases and the J gene lost 7 bases, with 10 bases spanning the gap. This CDR3 has 12 residues. The CDR3, as DNA: TGTGCCAGCAGCGGGCAGGGTGCTGGCTACACCTTC. This encodes CASSGQGAGYTF.

This sequence joins TRBV11-2 and TRBJ2-3; maybe TRBD2 (5 bases). Trimming took off 5 bases at V and 5 bases at J, with 23 bases between the two ends. The CDR3 totals 17 residues. From germline, CDR1 is SGHAT and CDR2 FQNNGV. The CDR3 region is CASSIALAGLFLDTQYF. CDR3 sequence (DNA): TGTGCCAGCAGCATAGCCCTAGCCGGCTTATTCTTAGATACGCAGTATTTT.

V is TRBV5-1 and J is TRBJ2-5, with D uncertain. Germline CDR1 and CDR2: SGHRS and YFSETQ. This CDR3 contains 13 residues. V lost 1 base and J lost 2, with 6 bases in between. Here the CDR3 reads CASSLTAQETQYF. CDR3 DNA sequence: TGCGCCAGCAGCTTGACAGCTCAAGAGACCCAGTACTTC. Supplemented by reference TRBV5-1 and TRBJ2-5, the full variable domain reads KAGVTQTPRYLIKTRGQQVTLSCSPISGHRSVSWYQQTPGQGLQFLFEYFSETQRNKGNFPGRFSGRQFSNSRSEMNVSTLELGDSALYLCASSLTAQETQYFGPGTRLLVL.

V gene TRBV5-6 combines with J gene TRBJ1-2, with 7 nucleotides matching TRBD1. The CDR3 is 13 amino acids. Looked up from germline, CDR1 is SGHDT and CDR2 is YYEEEE. Trimming removed 5 bases from V and 10 bases from J; junction bases left unmatched: 11. CDR3: CASRNTDRKDYTF. CDR3 DNA sequence: TGTGCCAGCAGGAATACGGACAGGAAAGACTACACCTTC.

The genes are TRBV6-5 and TRBJ1-3; D might be TRBD1 (5 bases). V shed 5 bases and J shed 0 bases, with 8 bases lying between them. Germline V gives CDR1 MNHEY, CDR2 SVGAGI. CDR3 length: 14 amino acids. CDR3 sequence (DNA): TGTGCCAGCAGTCTCCAGGGCTCTGGAAACACCATATATTTT. Its translation: CASSLQGSGNTIYF.

The CDR3 nucleotides are TGTGCCAGCAGCGTAGGGTCAGGGGGCTTATTTGAAAAACTGTTTTTT. It yields the protein CASSVGSGGLFEKLFF. This chain joins TRBV9 and TRBJ1-4, with TRBD1 matching 8 bases. Trimming took 0 bases from V and 7 from J; bases not matched to a gene: 8. Germline CDR1 reads SGDLS; CDR2 reads YYNGEE. The CDR3 covers 16 residues.

The J gene is TRBJ2-3, the V gene TRBV13; a possible D gene is TRBD1 (6 bases). Trimming cost V 5 bases and J 3 bases, with 15 bases left between them. The CDR3 is made up of 15 amino acids. Germline V gives CDR1 PRHDT, CDR2 FYEKMQ (reference sequence). The CDR3 loop is CASSASGQGTDTQYF. CDR3 DNA sequence: TGTGCCAGCAGCGCCTCGGGACAAGGAACAGATACGCAGTATTTT.